This T cell receptor (beta chain) was profiled in a study of shared clonotypes between healthy human individuals. V lost 5 bases and J 5 bases, leaving 16 bases between the germline ends. Germline CDR1 is SGHAT and CDR2 is FQNNGV. The CDR3 consists of 14 residues. Repertoires were generated with immunoSEQ multiplex PCR, while TCRdb's copy carries only in-frame clones and drops some. Here the sample spans about 2.3 million clones, 90% to 95% being singletons. The sample comprised naive CD4+ T cells from PBMCs. Subset indicated: CD45RA+ positively selected. The chain recombines TRBV11-2 with TRBJ2-7; D uncertain. The sequence derives from a man aged 18 to 29 in good health. Some clones in this sample may be carry-over from other donors' samples. Written as DNA, the CDR3 is TGTGCCAGCAGCAACCCCCGGGCAGGACACGAGCAGTACTTC. It is translated as CASSNPRAGHEQYF.